This record looks at one TCR beta chain sequence and its context. The antigen is undetermined. The sample originates from a study of shared clonotypes between healthy human individuals. Several immunoSEQ plates received, in even portions, the genomic DNA of each subset. In replicate PCRs of sorted subsets, about 220 ng DNA, about 30,000 T cell genomes, was used. Only in-frame clones appear in the TCRdb table, and some are missing; sequencing was by immunoSEQ multiplex PCR. The data contain around 600,000 clones, roughly 96% of them singletons. CDR1 MNHEY and CDR2 SMNVEV come from the germline V gene (reference sequence). There are 14 residues in the CDR3. V shed 5 bases and J shed 5 bases, with 15 bases lying between them. Positively selected for CCR7, the CD45RO-negative cells used as naive CD8 cells excluded terminally differentiated effector memory CD45RA+ cells. Study-wide findings and caveats: Clonotypes shared by all four sorted-subset donors had higher generation probabilities than non-shared clonotypes. Blood was the sole source, and tissue repertoires probably differ.

V and J are TRBV27 and TRBJ1-2; D is undetermined. Sequencing input: naive CD8+ T cells sorted from blood. The source of this sequence is a woman aged 25-40 years in good health. The CDR3 nucleotides read TGTGCCAGCAGTCCCTACGGGGTGGGATATGGCTACACCTTC. Protein sequence: CASSPYGVGYGYTF.